These 27 T cell receptor beta chains share one sample of origin, sequenced in a study of blood T cell repertoires in COVID-19. TCRdb keeps only in-frame clones here, not all; method: immunoSEQ multiplex PCR. Found here are around 380,000 clones, approximately 87% of them singletons; the top ten hold 1% to 1.5%. What was sequenced was PBMCs or T cells enriched from blood (not recorded which). The origin of the receptors is a man aged 25-45 years who had recovered from COVID-19.

V is TRBV2 and J is TRBJ1-2; no clear D gene. Deletions cut 5 bases from V and 4 bases from J, with 14 bases between. Looked up from germline, CDR1 is SNHLY and CDR2 is FYNNEI. The CDR3 extends over 14 amino acids. The CDR3 protein is CASSLDTLFYGYTF. DNA of the CDR3: TGTGCCAGCAGTTTAGACACCCTCTTCTATGGCTACACCTTC.

The J gene is TRBJ2-2, the V gene TRBV7-8; D uncertain. Germline assignment: CDR1 SGHVS and CDR2 FQNEAQ. Trimming removed 5 bases at V and 2 bases at J, with 12 bases between. The CDR3 has 15 amino acids. CDR3 residues: CASSRNRQNTGELFF. CDR3 nucleotides: TGTGCCAGCAGCCGCAATCGACAAAACACCGGGGAGCTGTTTTTT. The full variable domain, rest sourced from reference TRBV7-8 and TRBJ2-2, is GAGVSQSPRYKVAKRGQDVALRCDPISGHVSLFWYQQALGQGPEFLTYFQNEAQLDKSGLPSDRFFAERPEGSVSTLKIQRTQQEDSAVYLCASSRNRQNTGELFFGEGSRLTVL.

The chain is built from TRBV2 and TRBJ2-5; weak D call: TRBD2 (5 bases). The CDR3 extends over 13 amino acids. V gave up 5 bases and J gave up 4 bases, with 11 bases separating them. CDR1 is SNHLY and CDR2 is FYNNEI in the germline V gene. Written as DNA, the CDR3 is TGTGCCAGCAGTCTCGAGGGTCGAGAGACCCAGTACTTC. Its protein is CASSLEGRETQYF. The whole variable domain, remainder taken from reference TRBV2 and TRBJ2-5, is EPEVTQTPSHQVTQMGQEVILRCVPISNHLYFYWYRQILGQKVEFLVSFYNNEISEKSEIFDDQFSVERPDGSNFTLKIRSTKLEDSAMYFCASSLEGRETQYFGPGTRLLVL.

This chain joins TRBV10-2 and TRBJ1-1, with D maybe TRBD1 (5 bases). Trimming removed 6 bases at V and 1 base at J, with 9 bases between. The CDR3 length is 13 residues. Germline lookup yields CDR1 WSHSY and CDR2 SAAADI. The CDR3 region has the DNA TGCGCCAGCAGCAGGGCCCCGAACACTGAAGCTTTCTTT. This gives the protein CASSRAPNTEAFF.

This clone was observed once. The genes are TRBV10-1 and TRBJ1-1; 8 positions agree with TRBD1. Germline lookup yields CDR1 WNHNN and CDR2 SYGVQD (reference sequence). This CDR3 is 14 amino acids long. Unmatched junction bases numbered 4, after V lost 2 bases and J lost 5 bases. This chain's CDR3 is CASSEAQGVTEAFF. For the CDR3, the DNA is TGCGCCAGCAGTGAGGCACAGGGGGTGACTGAAGCTTTCTTT.

The chain is built from TRBV7-2 and TRBJ1-5; possibly TRBD1 for D (5 bases). Germline lookup yields CDR1 SGHTA and CDR2 FQGNSA. Trimming took off 5 bases at V and 3 bases at J, with 8 bases between the two ends. The CDR3 is made up of 13 amino acids. The CDR3 bases are TGTGCCAGCAGCGTGACAGACAATCAGCCCCAGCATTTT. Amino acid sequence: CASSVTDNQPQHF.

The chain employs TRBV19 and TRBJ2-7; TRBD1 aligns across 8 bases. This CDR3 is 15 amino acids long. Looked up from germline, CDR1 is LNHDA and CDR2 is SQIVND (reference sequence). Unmatched junction bases numbered 7, after V lost 6 bases and J lost 0 bases. The CDR3 region has the DNA TGTGCCAGTAGGACAGGGGCAGGGAGCTCCTACGAGCAGTACTTC. The encoded protein is CASRTGAGSSYEQYF.

J is TRBJ1-2 and V is TRBV29-1, with 7 bases fitting TRBD1. Germline CDR1 and CDR2: SQVTM and ANQGSEA. The CDR3 consists of 13 residues. Losses at the gene ends were 4 bases for V and 6 bases for J; bases not matched to a gene: 8. In DNA, the CDR3 is TGCAGCGTTGGGAGACAGGGTGAGGATGGCTACACCTTC. This codes for CSVGRQGEDGYTF. The full variable domain, rest sourced from reference TRBV29-1 and TRBJ1-2, is SAVISQKPSRDICQRGTSLTIQCQVDSQVTMMFWYRQQPGQSLTLIATANQGSEATYESGFVIDKFPISRPNLTFSTLTVSNMSPEDSSIYLCSVGRQGEDGYTFGSGTRLTVV.

CDR3 protein: CASKRATNEKLFF. The CDR3 DNA reads TGTGCCAGCAAGAGGGCAACTAATGAAAAACTGTTTTTT. The rearrangement joins TRBV12-3 or TRBV12-4 to TRBJ1-4, with D unclear. CDR3 length: 13 amino acids. V shed 7 bases and J shed 0 bases, with 6 bases lying between them.

The chain links TRBV6-5 to TRBJ2-1; TRBD1 agrees at 8 bases. Per the germline V gene, CDR1 is MNHEY and CDR2 is SVGAGI. Losses at the gene ends were 6 bases for V and 3 bases for J; bases not matched to a gene: 7. The CDR3 length is 15 residues. The CDR3 DNA reads as TGTGCCAGCAGGGCCACAGGGGGTTACTACAATGAGCAGTTCTTC. Amino acids: CASRATGGYYNEQFF.

The chain carries TRBV10-3 and TRBJ1-2, with D possibly being TRBD1 (5 bases). Between the trimmed V and J ends, which lost 6 bases and 12 bases, there was a span of 17 bases. CDR1 and CDR2 (germline): ENHRY, SYGVKD. The CDR3 length is 12 residues. DNA of the CDR3: TGTGCCATCAGCCCCCCCGGGGGGGAGGACACCTTC. Its protein is CAISPPGGEDTF.

The V and J genes are TRBV29-1 and TRBJ1-2, with no clear D. V was pared by 0 bases and J by 8 bases, with 7 bases between. Germline-derived CDR1 and CDR2 are SQVTM and ANQGSEA. This CDR3 comprises 11 residues. CDR3 sequence: CSVEDREGYTF. The CDR3 nucleotides are TGCAGCGTTGAAGACCGGGAGGGCTACACCTTC.

The chain is built from TRBV6-1 and TRBJ1-5; D gene ambiguous. The germline CDR1 and CDR2 sequences are MNHNS and SASEGT. Trimming pared 2 bases from V and 6 bases from J, leaving 8 bases between. The CDR3 sequence is 13 residues long. The CDR3 sequence: CASSENRRQPQHF. Written as DNA, the CDR3 is TGTGCCAGCAGTGAAAACAGACGTCAGCCCCAGCATTTT.

This chain connects TRBV29-1 to TRBJ1-1; maybe TRBD1 (6 bases). The CDR3 is 13 amino acids. Germline V gives CDR1 SQVTM, CDR2 ANQGSEA. V was pared by 1 base and J by 4 bases, with 10 bases between. The chain's CDR3 is CSVEAGGGTEAFF. The CDR3 region has the DNA TGCAGCGTTGAAGCGGGGGGCGGCACTGAAGCTTTCTTT.

The chain uses TRBV15 and TRBJ2-1, with D perhaps TRBD1 (6 bases). Germline loops: CDR1 LNHNV, CDR2 YYDKDF (reference sequence). This CDR3 comprises 13 residues. V was pared by 6 bases and J by 5 bases, with 11 bases between. The CDR3 region has the DNA TGTGCCACCAGAAGGGACACCCACAATGAGCAGTTCTTC. It codes for CATRRDTHNEQFF.

The chain carries TRBV5-4 and TRBJ1-1, with D tentatively TRBD1 (5 bases). CDR1 SGHNT and CDR2 YYREEE come from the germline V gene (reference sequence). Trimming stripped 3 bases from V and 4 bases from J, with 16 bases between. This CDR3 has 15 residues. CDR3: CASSSGGGRGTEAFF. In DNA, the CDR3 is TGTGCCAGCAGCTCCGGGGGGGGACGGGGCACTGAAGCTTTCTTT. Drawing the rest from reference TRBV5-4 and TRBJ1-1, the complete variable domain is ETGVTQSPTHLIKTRGQQVTLRCSSQSGHNTVSWYQQALGQGPQFIFQYYREEENGRGNFPPRFSGLQFPNYSSELNVNALELDDSALYLCASSSGGGRGTEAFFGQGTRLTVV.

This chain links TRBV7-8 with TRBJ2-1; D is perhaps TRBD1 (5 bases). Germline V lookup: CDR1 SGHVS, CDR2 FQNEAQ. CDR3 length equals 15 residues. Between the trimmed V and J ends, which lost 5 bases and 7 bases, there was a span of 18 bases. CDR3 residues: CASSPRPGRVNEQFF. CDR3 bases: TGTGCCAGCAGCCCAAGGCCCGGCAGGGTTAATGAGCAGTTCTTC. The full variable domain, with the rest looked up from reference TRBV7-8 and TRBJ2-1, is GAGVSQSPRYKVAKRGQDVALRCDPISGHVSLFWYQQALGQGPEFLTYFQNEAQLDKSGLPSDRFFAERPEGSVSTLKIQRTQQEDSAVYLCASSPRPGRVNEQFFGPGTRLTVL.

The chain uses TRBV5-4 and TRBJ1-3; D possibly corresponds to TRBD1 (5 bases). The germline V and J ends were trimmed by 0 bases and 4 bases, with 5 bases remaining between them. CDR1 SGHNT and CDR2 YYREEE come from the germline V gene (reference sequence). This CDR3 has 13 amino acids. CDR3 sequence: CASSLAGGNTIYF. DNA for the CDR3: TGTGCCAGCAGCTTGGCAGGGGGAAACACCATATATTTT.

V gene TRBV3-1 (or the pseudogene TRBV3-2) combines with J gene TRBJ2-4; possibly TRBD1 for D (5 bases). The germline V gene has CDR1 LGHDT and CDR2 YNNKEL (reference sequence). The CDR3 totals 15 residues. V dropped 4 bases and J dropped 0 bases, with 10 bases sitting between them. The DNA of the CDR3 is TGTGCCAGCAGCCCTTCCCAGGGAGCCAAAAACATTCAGTACTTC. This sequence encodes CASSPSQGAKNIQYF.

V usage is TRBV10-3 and J usage is TRBJ1-2; TRBD1 is a possible D gene (6 bases). The CDR3 sequence is 16 residues long. The germline V gene has CDR1 ENHRY and CDR2 SYGVKD. The germline V and J ends were trimmed by 6 bases and 4 bases, with 21 bases remaining between them. CDR3 sequence: CAISPNRTGLLYGYTF. The CDR3 region has the DNA TGTGCCATCAGCCCCAATCGAACAGGGCTTCTCTATGGCTACACCTTC.

This chain uses TRBV6-5 with TRBJ1-3, with D possibly matching TRBD1 (6 bases). The CDR3 extends over 14 amino acids. CDR1 and CDR2 from the germline V gene are MNHEY and SVGAGI. Trimming took off 7 bases at V and 1 base at J, with 11 bases between the two ends. The chain's CDR3 is CASKDSRSGNTIYF. The CDR3 bases are TGTGCCAGCAAGGACAGTCGATCTGGAAACACCATATATTTT.

The V and J genes are TRBV19 and TRBJ1-6, with D uncertain. The germline CDR1 and CDR2 sequences are LNHDA and SQIVND (reference sequence). The CDR3 consists of 12 residues. V shed 3 bases and J shed 10 bases, with 7 bases lying between them. CDR3 coding DNA: TGTGCCAGTAGTATGGTTGGCTCACCCCTCCACTTT. Its protein product is CASSMVGSPLHF. The complete variable domain, with remaining parts taken from reference TRBV19 and TRBJ1-6, reads DGGITQSPKYLFRKEGQNVTLSCEQNLNHDAMYWYRQDPGQGLRLIYYSQIVNDFQKGDIAEGYSVSREKKESFPLTVTSAQKNPTAFYLCASSMVGSPLHFGNGTRLTVT.

This clone was counted only a few times. This rearrangement joins TRBV2 to TRBJ1-3, with D hard to call. V lost 1 base, J lost 5 bases, and 9 bases lay in between. The CDR3 covers 14 residues. Germline V gives CDR1 SNHLY, CDR2 FYNNEI. CDR3 amino acids: CASSEDGLRNTIYF. In DNA form, the CDR3 reads TGTGCCAGCAGTGAAGATGGGCTCAGAAACACCATATATTTT.

This chain connects TRBV3-1 (or the pseudogene TRBV3-2) to TRBJ1-4; TRBD1 aligns across 11 bases. V was clipped by 1 base and J by 7 bases; unmatched bases: 20. CDR1 and CDR2 (germline): LGHDT, YNNKEL (reference sequence). The CDR3 has 21 amino acids. The CDR3 sequence is CASSQVLLGTGGRGLVEKLFF. The DNA for the CDR3 is TGTGCCAGCAGCCAAGTACTTCTCGGGACAGGGGGTAGAGGTTTGGTTGAAAAACTGTTTTTT.

This chain connects TRBV10-3 to TRBJ2-2; 8 bases line up with TRBD1. The germline V gene has CDR1 ENHRY and CDR2 SYGVKD. The CDR3 extends over 16 amino acids. J gave up 3 bases and V 4 bases, and 7 bases lay outside the gene matches. The CDR3 sequence: CAISGGQGGYTGELFF. CDR3 nucleotide sequence: TGTGCCATCAGTGGTGGACAGGGAGGATACACCGGGGAGCTGTTTTTT.

The table lists this clone with a count of one. Here the CDR3 reads CASSLARPSTGELFF. DNA of the CDR3: TGTGCCAGCAGCTTAGCCCGACCTAGTACCGGGGAGCTGTTTTTT. The V and J genes are TRBV7-2 and TRBJ2-2; the D is unclear. Germline CDR1 and CDR2: SGHTA and FQGNSA. The CDR3 has 15 amino acids. V lost 0 bases and J lost 5, with 10 bases in between.

V usage is TRBV7-9 and J usage is TRBJ2-1; TRBD2 matches 8 bases. The CDR3 is 18 residues long. Per the germline V gene, CDR1 is SEHNR and CDR2 is FQNEAQ (reference sequence). V was pared by 1 base and J by 3 bases, with 11 bases of the junction left unmatched. The CDR3 DNA follows: TGTGCCAGCAGCTTAGGGGGGAGTAGCGGGGTTCGCTACAATGAGCAGTTCTTC. Amino acid sequence: CASSLGGSSGVRYNEQFF.